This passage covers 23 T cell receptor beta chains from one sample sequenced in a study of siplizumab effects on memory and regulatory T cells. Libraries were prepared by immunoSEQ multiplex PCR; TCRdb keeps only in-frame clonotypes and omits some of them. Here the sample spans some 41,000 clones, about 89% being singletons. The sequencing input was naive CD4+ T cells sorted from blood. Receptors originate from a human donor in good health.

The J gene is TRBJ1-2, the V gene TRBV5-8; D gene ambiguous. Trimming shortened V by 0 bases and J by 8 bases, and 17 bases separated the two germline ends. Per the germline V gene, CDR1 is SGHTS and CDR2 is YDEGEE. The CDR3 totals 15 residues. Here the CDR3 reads CASSLATVIGRGYTF. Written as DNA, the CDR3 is TGTGCCAGCAGCTTGGCCACAGTCATTGGCCGCGGCTACACCTTC.

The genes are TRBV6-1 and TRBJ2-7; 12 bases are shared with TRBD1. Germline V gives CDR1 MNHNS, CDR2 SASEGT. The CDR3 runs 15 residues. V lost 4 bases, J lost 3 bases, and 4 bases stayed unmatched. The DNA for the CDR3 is TGTGCCAGCAGTGCGGGACAGGGGGCAGGCTACGAGCAGTACTTC. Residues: CASSAGQGAGYEQYF.

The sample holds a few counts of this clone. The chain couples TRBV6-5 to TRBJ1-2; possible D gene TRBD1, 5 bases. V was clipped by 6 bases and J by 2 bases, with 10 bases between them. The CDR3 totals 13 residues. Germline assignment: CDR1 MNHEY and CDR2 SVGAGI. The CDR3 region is CASRRQRNYGYTF. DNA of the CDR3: TGTGCCAGCAGACGACAGCGCAACTATGGCTACACCTTC.

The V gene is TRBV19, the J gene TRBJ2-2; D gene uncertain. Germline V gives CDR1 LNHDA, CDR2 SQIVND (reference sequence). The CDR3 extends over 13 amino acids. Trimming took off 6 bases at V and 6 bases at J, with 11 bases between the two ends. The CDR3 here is CASRVYGAGELFF. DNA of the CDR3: TGTGCCAGTAGGGTCTACGGCGCCGGGGAGCTGTTTTTT.

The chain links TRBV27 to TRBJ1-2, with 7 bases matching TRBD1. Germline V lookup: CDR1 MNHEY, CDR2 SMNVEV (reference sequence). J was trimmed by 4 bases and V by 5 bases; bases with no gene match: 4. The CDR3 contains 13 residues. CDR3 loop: CASSPRTGYGYTF. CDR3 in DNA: TGTGCCAGCAGTCCACGGACAGGCTATGGCTACACCTTC.

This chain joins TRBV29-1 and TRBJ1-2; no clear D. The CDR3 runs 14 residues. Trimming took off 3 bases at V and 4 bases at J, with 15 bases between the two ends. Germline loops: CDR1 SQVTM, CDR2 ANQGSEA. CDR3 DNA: TGCAGCGTTGATCCCTATGAGGGTGGCTATGGCTACACCTTC. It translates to CSVDPYEGGYGYTF.

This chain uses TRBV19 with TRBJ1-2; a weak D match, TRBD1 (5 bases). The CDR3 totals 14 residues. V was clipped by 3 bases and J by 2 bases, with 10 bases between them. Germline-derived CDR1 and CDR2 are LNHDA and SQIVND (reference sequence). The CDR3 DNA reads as TGTGCCAGTAGTATCCTAGGGGAGAACTATGGCTACACCTTC. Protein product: CASSILGENYGYTF.

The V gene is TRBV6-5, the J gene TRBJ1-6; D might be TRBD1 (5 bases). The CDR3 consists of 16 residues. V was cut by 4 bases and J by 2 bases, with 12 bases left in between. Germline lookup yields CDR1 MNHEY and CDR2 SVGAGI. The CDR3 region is CASSSDKRAYNSPLHF. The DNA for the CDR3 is TGTGCCAGCAGTTCGGACAAAAGGGCCTATAATTCACCCCTCCACTTT.

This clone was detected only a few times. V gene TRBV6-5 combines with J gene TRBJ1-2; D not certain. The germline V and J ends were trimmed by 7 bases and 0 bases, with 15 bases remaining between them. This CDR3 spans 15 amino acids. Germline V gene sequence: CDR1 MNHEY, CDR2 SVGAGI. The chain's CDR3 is CASNPVAAANYGYTF. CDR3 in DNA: TGTGCCAGCAACCCGGTAGCGGCGGCTAACTATGGCTACACCTTC.

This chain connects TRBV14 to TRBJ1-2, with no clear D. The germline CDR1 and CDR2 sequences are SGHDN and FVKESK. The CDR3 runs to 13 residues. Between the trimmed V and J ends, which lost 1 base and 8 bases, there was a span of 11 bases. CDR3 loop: CASSQGRLGGYTF. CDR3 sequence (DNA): TGTGCCAGCAGCCAAGGACGACTCGGGGGCTACACCTTC.

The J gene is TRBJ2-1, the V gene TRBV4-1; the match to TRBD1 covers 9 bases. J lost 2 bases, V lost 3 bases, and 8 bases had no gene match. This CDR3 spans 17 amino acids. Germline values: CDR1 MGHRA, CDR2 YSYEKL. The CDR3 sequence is CASSQGVTGGTYNEQFF. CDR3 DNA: TGCGCCAGCAGCCAGGGAGTCACAGGGGGCACCTACAATGAGCAGTTCTTC.

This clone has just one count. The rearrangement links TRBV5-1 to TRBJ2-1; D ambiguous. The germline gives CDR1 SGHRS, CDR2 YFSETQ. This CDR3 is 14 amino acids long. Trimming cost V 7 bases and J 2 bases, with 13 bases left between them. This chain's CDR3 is CASLILGPYNEQFF. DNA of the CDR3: TGCGCCAGCCTTATTTTAGGGCCCTACAATGAGCAGTTCTTC.

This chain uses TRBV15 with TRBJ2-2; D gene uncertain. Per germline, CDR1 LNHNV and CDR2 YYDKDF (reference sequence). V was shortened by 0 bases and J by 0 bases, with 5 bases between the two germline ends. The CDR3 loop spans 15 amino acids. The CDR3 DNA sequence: TGTGCCACCAGCAGAGAGACGGCGAACACCGGGGAGCTGTTTTTT. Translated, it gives CATSRETANTGELFF.

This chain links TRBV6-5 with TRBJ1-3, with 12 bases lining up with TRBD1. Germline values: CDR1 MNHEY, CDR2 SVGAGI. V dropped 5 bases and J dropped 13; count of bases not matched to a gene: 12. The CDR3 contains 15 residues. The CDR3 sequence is CASSPRGTGGFGIYF. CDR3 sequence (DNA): TGTGCCAGCAGTCCTAGAGGGACAGGGGGCTTTGGGATATATTTT.

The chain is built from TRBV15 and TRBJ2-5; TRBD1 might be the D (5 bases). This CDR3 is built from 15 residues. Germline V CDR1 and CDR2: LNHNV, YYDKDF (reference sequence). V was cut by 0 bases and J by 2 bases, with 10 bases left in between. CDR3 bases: TGTGCCACCAGCAGAGAAGCAGGGTATCAAGAGACCCAGTACTTC. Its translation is CATSREAGYQETQYF.

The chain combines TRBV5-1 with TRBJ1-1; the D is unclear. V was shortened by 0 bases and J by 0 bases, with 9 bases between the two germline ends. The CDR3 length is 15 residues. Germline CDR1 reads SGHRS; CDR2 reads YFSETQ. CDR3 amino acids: CASSLAVRLNTEAFF. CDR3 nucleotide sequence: TGCGCCAGCAGCTTGGCCGTCAGGCTGAACACTGAAGCTTTCTTT.

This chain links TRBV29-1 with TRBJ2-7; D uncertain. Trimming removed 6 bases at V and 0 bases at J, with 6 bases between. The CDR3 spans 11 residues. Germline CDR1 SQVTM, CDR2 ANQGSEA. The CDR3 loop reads CSVQSSYEQYF. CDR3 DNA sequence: TGCAGCGTACAGAGCTCCTACGAGCAGTACTTC.

The CDR3 sequence is CASSPSRGGNTDTQYF. CDR3 nucleotides: TGTGCCAGCAGCCCCTCCCGGGGCGGAAACACAGATACGCAGTATTTT. The chain couples TRBV11-2 to TRBJ2-3; D might be TRBD1 or TRBD2, each matching 5 bases. CDR3 length: 16 residues. Deletions cut 5 bases from V and 2 bases from J, with 17 bases between. CDR1 and CDR2 (germline): SGHAT, FQNNGV.

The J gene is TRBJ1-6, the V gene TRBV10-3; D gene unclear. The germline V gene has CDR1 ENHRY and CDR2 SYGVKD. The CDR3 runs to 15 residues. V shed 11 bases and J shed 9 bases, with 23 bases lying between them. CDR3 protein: CASIGQAGSSSPLHF. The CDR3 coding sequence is TGTGCCTCCATCGGCCAGGCTGGGTCTAGTTCACCCCTCCACTTT.

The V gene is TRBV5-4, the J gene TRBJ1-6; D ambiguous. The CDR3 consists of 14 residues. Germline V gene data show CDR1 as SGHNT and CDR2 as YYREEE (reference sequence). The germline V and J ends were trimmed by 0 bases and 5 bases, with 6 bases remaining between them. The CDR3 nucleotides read TGTGCCAGCAGCTTGGCCTCAGATAATTCACCCCTCCACTTT. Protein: CASSLASDNSPLHF.

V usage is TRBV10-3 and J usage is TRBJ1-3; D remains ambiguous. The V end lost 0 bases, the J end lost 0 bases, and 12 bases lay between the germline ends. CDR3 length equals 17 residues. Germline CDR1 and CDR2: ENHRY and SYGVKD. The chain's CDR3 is CAISESFAVSSGNTIYF. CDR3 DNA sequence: TGTGCCATCAGTGAGTCCTTTGCTGTAAGCTCTGGAAACACCATATATTTT.

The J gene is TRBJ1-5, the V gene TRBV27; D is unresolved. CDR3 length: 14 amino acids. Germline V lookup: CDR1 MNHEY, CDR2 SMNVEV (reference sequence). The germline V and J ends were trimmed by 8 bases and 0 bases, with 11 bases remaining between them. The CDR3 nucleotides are TGTGCCAGCGCAATCCAGAATAGCAATCAGCCCCAGCATTTT. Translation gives CASAIQNSNQPQHF.

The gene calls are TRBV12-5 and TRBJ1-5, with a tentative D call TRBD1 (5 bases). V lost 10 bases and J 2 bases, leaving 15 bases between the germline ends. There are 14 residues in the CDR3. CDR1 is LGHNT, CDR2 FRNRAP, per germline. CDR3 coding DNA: TGTGCTACCGCCCGTGGGGGGGGCAATCAGCCCCAGCATTTT. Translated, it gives CATARGGGNQPQHF.